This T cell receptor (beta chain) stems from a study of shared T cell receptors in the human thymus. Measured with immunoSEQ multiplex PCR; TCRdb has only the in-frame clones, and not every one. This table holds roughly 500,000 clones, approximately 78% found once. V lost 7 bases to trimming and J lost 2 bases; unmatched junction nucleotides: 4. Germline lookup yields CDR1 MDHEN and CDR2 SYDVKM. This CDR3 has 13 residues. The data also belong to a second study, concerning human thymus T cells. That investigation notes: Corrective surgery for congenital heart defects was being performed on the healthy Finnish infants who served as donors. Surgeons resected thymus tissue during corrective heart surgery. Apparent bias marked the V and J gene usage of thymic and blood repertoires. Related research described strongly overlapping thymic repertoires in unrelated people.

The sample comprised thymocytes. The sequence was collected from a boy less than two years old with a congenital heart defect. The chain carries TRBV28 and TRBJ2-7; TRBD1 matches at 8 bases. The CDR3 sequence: CASTTGDTYEQYF. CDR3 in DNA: TGTGCCAGCACGACAGGGGACACCTACGAGCAGTACTTC.